This T cell receptor (beta chain) was obtained from a study of response to subunit inactivated influenza vaccine. Study-level findings and limits: With each seasonal influenza vaccination, the authors suggested, few new T cells are recruited.

This clonotype came up many times. Its antigen is currently unknown. Germline V CDR1 and CDR2: SEHNR, FQNEAQ (reference sequence). Trimming cost V 8 bases and J 2 bases, with 13 bases left between them. CDR3 size: 13 residues. MiXCR, applied by TCRdb to the RT-PCR reads, yields one record per CDR3 protein. The profile shows more than 600,000 distinct CDR3 sequences, approximately 18% of them singletons. This TCR derives from a man aged 45-60 years who received an inactivated influenza vaccine. This specimen was PBMCs from blood, taken 4 to 6 days after vaccination. V is TRBV7-9 and J is TRBJ2-7, with a possible D match to TRBD1 (6 bases). The CDR3 nucleotides are TGTGCCAGCGGCCTAACAGGGCCCTACGAGCAGTACTTC. It specifies CASGLTGPYEQYF.